This note documents a single TCR beta chain sequence. From germline, CDR1 is LNHDA and CDR2 SQIVND (reference sequence). The CDR3 has 16 amino acids. V lost 2 bases and J lost 3, with 14 bases in between. This record comes from a study of preoperative IRX-2 immunotherapy in early breast cancer. Sequenced by immunoSEQ multiplex PCR; TCRdb stores in-frame clones only, minus some. The table records fewer than 30,000 clones, roughly 90% of them present only once. Treatment defined: preoperative locoregional IRX-2 cytokine immunotherapy. Samples came from a phase Ib trial of preoperative locoregional IRX-2 cytokine immunotherapy.

The sample was acquired from a patient treated with IRX-2 immunotherapy. The chain combines TRBV19 with TRBJ1-5; possible D gene TRBD1, 6 bases. This TCR came from a human donor with breast cancer. The CDR3 here is CASSISRGRSNQPQHF. The DNA for the CDR3 is TGTGCCAGTAGTATATCCCGGGGGCGGTCCAATCAGCCCCAGCATTTT.